The TCR beta chain under discussion was sequenced for a study of T cells in Graves' hyperthyroidism and ophthalmopathy. The study, taken as a whole, reports: Using 13 V-J features, a model discriminated ophthalmopathy from stable hyperthyroidism. Onset of ophthalmopathy came a median approximately 6 months after the model predicted it.

Germline values: CDR1 KGHSH, CDR2 LQKENI. The CDR3 is 16 amino acids. V lost 8 bases to trimming and J lost 0 bases; unmatched junction nucleotides: 8. This clonotype has ten or more counts. Its antigen is unidentified. Researchers took RNA transcripts and amplified the TCR beta CDR3 regions from them. The primer set for the first-round RT-PCR of the TCR CDR3 was HTBI. TCRdb processed the multiplex PCR reads anew with MiXCR; each CDR3 protein has one entry. The sample lists about 480,000 distinct CDR3 sequences; about an eighth were seen once. An absence of ophthalmopathy progression within 18 months meant stable Graves' hyperthyroidism. Hyperthyroidism, newly diagnosed and lasting under 2 months, affected patients aged 18 to 65.

Source material: blood. This sequence joins TRBV18 and TRBJ2-2; 8 bases match TRBD1. The TCR comes from a young woman with Graves' hyperthyroidism. The DNA of the CDR3 is TGTGCCAGCCTGCGTGGACAGGGCGCGAACACCGGGGAGCTGTTTTTT. Its translation is CASLRGQGANTGELFF.